This T cell receptor (beta chain) appears in the sequencing data of a study of cytomegalovirus exposure and HLA in healthy donors. Looking at the study overall: About 80 million unique TCRs, all from HLA-typed donors, were included in an early release of the data.

Study results and limitations: Reports showed the classifier diagnosing cytomegalovirus status with high specificity and sensitivity.

It was with 60 Vbeta and 13 Jbeta primers that the PCR ran. Assay used: immunoSEQ multiplex PCR; TCRdb lists only in-frame clones, some missing. Here the sample spans about 170,000 clones, 80% to 90% being singletons. Of note for this clone: Its matching antigen is unknown.

Unrecorded immune exposures were likely, despite nominal health at sampling. The V segment lost 6 bases and the J segment 7 bases; nucleotides outside the gene matches: 10. Germline lookup yields CDR1 MNHNY and CDR2 SVGAGI (reference sequence). The length of the CDR3 is 15 residues. Sequenced material: PBMCs. The source is a man between 18 and 35 years old in good health and CMV-seropositive. The J gene is TRBJ2-1, the V gene TRBV6-6; 9 bases fit TRBD1. The CDR3 sequence is CASSTGGQGRNEQFF. CDR3 nucleotides: TGTGCCAGCAGCACCGGGGGACAGGGTCGAAATGAGCAGTTCTTC.